These 12 T cell receptor beta chains came from one sample sequenced in a study of T cell repertoires in cytomegalovirus infection. Their recognized antigens are unknown. Via MiXCR, TCRdb re-called the reads, giving one row per CDR3 protein. The table records about 830,000 distinct CDR3 sequences, approximately 32% of them present only once. The source material was cultured CD8+ T cells from PBMCs, sampled from culture after CMV antigen stimulation. The receptors here all came from a human donor in good health (CMV status not recorded). Some clones in this sample may be carry-over from other donors' samples.

This clonotype occurred a few times. The V gene is TRBV4-1, the J gene TRBJ2-2; TRBD2 is a possible D gene (5 bases). The CDR3 runs to 14 residues. Germline CDR1 MGHRA, CDR2 YSYEKL. V gave up 1 base and J gave up 5 bases, with 8 bases separating them. In DNA form, the CDR3 reads TGCGCCAGCAGCCAAGTCGAGGGAACCGGGGAGCTGTTTTTT. Its translation: CASSQVEGTGELFF.

This clonotype was observed a few times. This chain links TRBV6-1 with TRBJ1-4, with D hard to call. Between the trimmed V and J ends, which lost 2 bases and 5 bases, there was a span of 9 bases. The CDR3 covers 14 residues. Looked up from germline, CDR1 is MNHNS and CDR2 is SASEGT. As DNA, the CDR3 is TGTGCCAGCAGTGAATTAGGAGAGAATGAAAAACTGTTTTTT. Amino acid sequence: CASSELGENEKLFF.

This chain uses TRBV29-1 with TRBJ1-2, with 7 bases aligning to TRBD1. Germline-derived CDR1 and CDR2 are SQVTM and ANQGSEA. This CDR3 is 16 amino acids long. V lost 3 bases to trimming and J lost 5 bases; unmatched junction nucleotides: 15. The CDR3 loop reads CSVDPPGDRRSYGYTF. The CDR3 DNA is TGCAGCGTTGATCCCCCTGGGGACAGACGATCTTATGGCTACACCTTC.

The chain couples TRBV27 to TRBJ2-7; 8 positions match TRBD2. Trimming cost V 5 bases and J 3 bases; bases outside gene matches: 6. The CDR3 is made up of 14 amino acids. CDR1 MNHEY and CDR2 SMNVEV come from the germline V gene (reference sequence). This CDR3 is CASSRGGGIYEQYV. CDR3 DNA: TGTGCCAGCAGTCGGGGGGGGGGGATCTACGAGCAGTACGTC.

This clonotype was recorded a few times. The chain couples TRBV12-3 or TRBV12-4 to TRBJ1-2; 7 bases map to TRBD1. The CDR3 contains 14 residues. J gave up 4 bases and V 4 bases, and 6 bases lay outside the gene matches. The CDR3 DNA reads TGTGCCAGCAGTTACAGGGGTACGGGCTATGGCTACACCTTC. Translating it yields CASSYRGTGYGYTF.

CDR3 amino acids: CASSRGRGYEQYV. The CDR3 bases are TGCGCCAGCAGCCGCGGGCGGGGGTACGAGCAGTACGTC. The chain employs TRBV4-3 and TRBJ2-7, with TRBD2 matching over 7 bases. Germline CDR1 LGHNA, CDR2 YSLEER. The CDR3 contains 13 residues. V trimming: 4 bases; J trimming: 4 bases; junction bases outside the gene matches: 4.

This chain connects TRBV4-1 to TRBJ2-7; TRBD2 matches 8 bases. The trim removed 5 bases at V and 7 bases at J, leaving 16 bases unmatched. In germline, CDR1 is MGHRA, CDR2 YSYEKL. This CDR3 contains 16 residues. CDR3: CASSYFLLAGGGEQYF. DNA of the CDR3: TGCGCCAGCAGCTATTTCCTCCTAGCGGGCGGAGGGGAGCAGTACTTC.

This clonotype occurred once. This chain links TRBV19 with TRBJ1-1; D gene ambiguous. The CDR3 is 13 residues long. Trimming took off 2 bases at V and 2 bases at J, with 6 bases between the two ends. Germline assignment: CDR1 LNHDA and CDR2 SQIVND (reference sequence). CDR3 loop: CASSIHTNTEAFF. CDR3 DNA sequence: TGTGCCAGTAGTATACACACCAACACTGAAGCTTTCTTT.

Of note for this clonotype: Given a much more abundant clone one base away, this may be a read error. The chain combines TRBV7-7 with TRBJ2-2; D remains ambiguous. Germline V gives CDR1 SSHAT, CDR2 FNYEAQ (reference sequence). The CDR3 length is 15 residues. This CDR3 is CVSSRTSTVSGELFF. CDR3 DNA: TGTGTCAGCAGCAGAACTTCAACTGTGTCGGGGGAGCTGTTTTTT.

This chain links TRBV12-5 with TRBJ2-2, with D unclear. Germline V CDR1 and CDR2: LGHNT, FRNRAP. The CDR3 runs to 14 residues. CDR3 DNA: TGTGCGTTTGATGGATCCGGCCACACCGGGGAGCTGTTTTTT. It specifies CAFDGSGHTGELFF.

This clonotype was counted ten times or more. The CDR3 here is CASSSRTSGGTGELFF. The CDR3 nucleotides read TGTGCCAGCAGCTCGAGGACTAGCGGGGGAACCGGGGAGCTGTTTTTT. The chain uses TRBV7-8 and TRBJ2-2, with 13 bases that match TRBD2. Germline CDR1 reads SGHVS; CDR2 reads FQNEAQ. The CDR3 length is 16 residues. The V gene end was trimmed by 4 bases and the J gene end by 5 bases; junction bases not matched to a gene: 4. The full variable domain, completed using reference TRBV7-8 and TRBJ2-2, is GAGVSQSPRYKVAKRGQDVALRCDPISGHVSLFWYQQALGQGPEFLTYFQNEAQLDKSGLPSDRFFAERPEGSVSTLKIQRTQQEDSAVYLCASSSRTSGGTGELFFGEGSRLTVL.

There are a few counts of this clonotype. The CDR3 region has the DNA TGTGCCAGCAGTCCAAAGGGGACTGGCTATGGCTACACCTTC. Its protein product is CASSPKGTGYGYTF. The chain recombines TRBV25-1 with TRBJ1-2; D is possibly TRBD1 (5 bases). The V gene lost 5 bases and the J gene lost 4 bases, with 14 bases spanning the gap. From germline, CDR1 is MGHDK and CDR2 SYGVNS. The CDR3 has 14 amino acids.